A single TCR beta chain is shown here with its context. Its matching antigen is unknown. This specimen belongs to a study of CD8+CD57+ T cells in acquired aplastic anemia. As for the study in general: The sorted CD4+ and CD8+ cells yielded an average around 3 ug of DNA.

The template used for profiling TCR beta VDJ and CDR3 was genomic DNA. Each CDR3 protein is one row after TCRdb ran MiXCR on the reads. The table shows fewer than 200,000 distinct CDR3 sequences, with about 70% occurring only once. Individuals selected for sequencing had exhibited CD8+CD57+ cell expansion on flow cytometry. From germline, CDR1 is KGHDR and CDR2 SFDVKD. The CDR3 sequence is 15 residues long. Trimming cost V 3 bases and J 3 bases, with 10 bases left between them. Study-wide findings and caveats: Statistical testing detected no significant gap in CD8+ Simpson's diversity between patients and controls.

This receptor was taken from a human donor with aplastic anemia. The V gene is TRBV24-1, the J gene TRBJ2-2; D possibly corresponds to TRBD2 (6 bases). Sequencing was done on a sample of sorted CD4+, CD8+, or CD8+CD57+ T cells (not recorded which) from PBMCs. CDR3 DNA: TGTGCCACCAGTGATGCCAGGAGGGACACCGGGGAGCTGTTTTTT. The encoded protein is CATSDARRDTGELFF.